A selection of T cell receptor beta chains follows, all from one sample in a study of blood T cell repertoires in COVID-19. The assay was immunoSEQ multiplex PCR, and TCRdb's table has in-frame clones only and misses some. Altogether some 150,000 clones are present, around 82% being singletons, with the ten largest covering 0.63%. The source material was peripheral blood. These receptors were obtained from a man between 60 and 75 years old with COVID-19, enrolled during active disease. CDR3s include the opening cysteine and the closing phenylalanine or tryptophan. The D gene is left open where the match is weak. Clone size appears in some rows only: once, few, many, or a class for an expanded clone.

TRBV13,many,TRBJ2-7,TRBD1,TGTGCCAGCAGAACACAGGGGGCGCGTGAGCAGTACTTC,CASRTQGAREQYF
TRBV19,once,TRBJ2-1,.,TGTGCCAGTAGTATCCCCCCATACAATGAGCAGTTCTTC,CASSIPPYNEQFF
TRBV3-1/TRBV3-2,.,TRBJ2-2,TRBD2,TGTGCCAGCAGCCAGGGACTAGCGGGGACCGGGGAGCTGTTTTTT,CASSQGLAGTGELFF
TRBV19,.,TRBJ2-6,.,TGTGCCAGTAGTAAAGACAGAAGCGCCTCTGGGGCCAACGTCCTGACTTTC,CASSKDRSASGANVLTF
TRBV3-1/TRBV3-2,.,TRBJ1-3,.,TGTGCCAGCAGCCAGGGTACAGGCGGAAACACCATATATTTT,CASSQGTGGNTIYF
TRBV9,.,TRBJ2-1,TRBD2,TGTGCCAGCAGCGTCGGTTCGGGACTAGCGGGTTACAATGAGCAGTTCTTC,CASSVGSGLAGYNEQFF
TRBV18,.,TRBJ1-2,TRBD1,TGTGCCAGCTCACCAAAGGGGGCGGAGGGCTACACCTTC,CASSPKGAEGYTF
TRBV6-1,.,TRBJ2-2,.,TGTGCCAGCAGTGATCACATGAACACCGGGGAGCTGTTTTTT,CASSDHMNTGELFF
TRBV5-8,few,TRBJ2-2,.,TGTGCCAGCAGCTTGGACCAGGGCAGGGTCGGGGAGCTGTTTTTT,CASSLDQGRVGELFF
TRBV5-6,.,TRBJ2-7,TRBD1,TGTGCCAGCAGCTTTCGGACAGGGGACTACGAGCAGTACTTC,CASSFRTGDYEQYF
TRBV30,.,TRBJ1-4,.,TGTGCCTGGAGTGTACACGGGGGGGCGACTAATGAAAAACTGTTTTTT,CAWSVHGGATNEKLFF
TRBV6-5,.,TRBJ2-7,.,TGTGCCAGCACTGGGGGGGGCCACATTGAGCAGTACTTC,CASTGGGHIEQYF
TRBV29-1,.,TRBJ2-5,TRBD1,TGCAGCGTCGAAACAGGGGTGGGAGAGACCCAGTACTTC,CSVETGVGETQYF
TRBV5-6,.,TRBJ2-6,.,TGTGCCAGCAGTACTATCTCGGCTGGGGCCAACGTCCTGACTTTC,CASSTISAGANVLTF
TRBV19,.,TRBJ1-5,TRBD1,TGTGCCAGTAGTACACAGACAGGGCGCCAGCCCCAGCATTTT,CASSTQTGRQPQHF
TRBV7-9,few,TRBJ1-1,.,TGTGCCAGCAGCCTCAGTTACCCTGAAGCTTTCTTT,CASSLSYPEAFF
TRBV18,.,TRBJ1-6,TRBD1,TGTGCCAGCTCGTCGGACAGGGCTGGTAATTCACCCCTCCACTTT,CASSSDRAGNSPLHF